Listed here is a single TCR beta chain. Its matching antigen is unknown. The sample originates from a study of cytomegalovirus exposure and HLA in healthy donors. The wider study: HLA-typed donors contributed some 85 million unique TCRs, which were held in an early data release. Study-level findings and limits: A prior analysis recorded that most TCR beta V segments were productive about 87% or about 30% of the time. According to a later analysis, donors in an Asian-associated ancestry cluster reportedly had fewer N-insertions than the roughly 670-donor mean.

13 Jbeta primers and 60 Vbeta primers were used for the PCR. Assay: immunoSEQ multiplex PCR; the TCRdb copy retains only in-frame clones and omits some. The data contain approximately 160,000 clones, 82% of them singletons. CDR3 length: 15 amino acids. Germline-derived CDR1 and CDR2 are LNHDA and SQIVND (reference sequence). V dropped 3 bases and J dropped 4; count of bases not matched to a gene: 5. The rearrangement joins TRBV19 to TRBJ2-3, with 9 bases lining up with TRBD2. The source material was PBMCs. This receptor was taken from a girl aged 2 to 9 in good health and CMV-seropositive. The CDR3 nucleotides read TGTGCCAGTAGTATTGGGCGGGAGGGCCCAGATACGCAGTATTTT. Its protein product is CASSIGREGPDTQYF. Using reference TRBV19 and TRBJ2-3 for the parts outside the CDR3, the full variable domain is DGGITQSPKYLFRKEGQNVTLSCEQNLNHDAMYWYRQDPGQGLRLIYYSQIVNDFQKGDIAEGYSVSREKKESFPLTVTSAQKNPTAFYLCASSIGREGPDTQYFGPGTRLTVL.